Listed below are T cell receptor beta chains from one sample, sequenced in a study of identical twins. TCRdb used MiXCR to reprocess the 5' RACE reads, holding one entry per CDR3 protein. The table includes under 900,000 distinct CDR3 sequences, over 15% detected once. The data were also submitted as part of a second study, on T cells expressing NK-cell markers.

Sequenced material: PBMCs. The receptors come from a woman aged 18-29 years in good health. The CDR3 runs from the conserved cysteine through the conserved F or W. D genes are given only for firm matches. Clone size is given for some rows only: seen once, a few or many times, or a class if the clone is expanded.

CDR3 protein: CATSRWTATDTQYF; CDR3 DNA: TGTGCCACCAGCAGATGGACTGCCACAGATACGCAGTATTTT; J gene: TRBJ2-3; D gene: .; V gene: TRBV15; clone size: .
CDR3 protein: CASSLGTVHEQYF; CDR3 DNA: TGTGCCAGCAGCCTCGGGACAGTCCACGAGCAGTACTTC; J gene: TRBJ2-7; D gene: TRBD1; V gene: TRBV14; clone size: few
CDR3 protein: CASSERLAGVTDTQYF; CDR3 DNA: TGTGCCAGCAGCGAACGACTAGCGGGGGTCACAGATACGCAGTATTTT; J gene: TRBJ2-3; D gene: TRBD2; V gene: TRBV3-1; clone size: .
CDR3 protein: CASSLDRVSKKYTEAFF; CDR3 DNA: TGTGCCAGCAGTTTGGACAGGGTATCTAAGAAGTACACTGAAGCTTTCTTT; J gene: TRBJ1-1; D gene: TRBD1; V gene: TRBV27; clone size: .
CDR3 protein: CASSPAVSEQYF; CDR3 DNA: TGCGCCAGCAGCCCGGCCGTCAGCGAGCAGTACTTC; J gene: TRBJ2-7; D gene: .; V gene: TRBV5-1; clone size: few
CDR3 protein: CASRRGPSQETQYF; CDR3 DNA: TGTGCCAGCAGACGGGGGCCCAGCCAAGAGACCCAGTACTTC; J gene: TRBJ2-5; D gene: .; V gene: TRBV6-1; clone size: few
CDR3 protein: CASSTNQGRRKTQYF; CDR3 DNA: TGTGCCAGCAGCACGAACCAGGGTCGGAGAAAGACCCAGTACTTC; J gene: TRBJ2-5; D gene: .; V gene: TRBV7-9; clone size: .
CDR3 protein: CATSDFGGTGGTGELFF; CDR3 DNA: TGTGCCACCAGTGATTTTGGAGGGACAGGGGGGACCGGGGAGCTGTTTTTT; J gene: TRBJ2-2; D gene: TRBD1; V gene: TRBV24-1; clone size: .
CDR3 protein: CASRRRGSTETQYF; CDR3 DNA: TGTGCCAGCAGGCGTAGGGGGAGTACAGAGACCCAGTACTTC; J gene: TRBJ2-5; D gene: .; V gene: TRBV28; clone size: .
CDR3 protein: CASSFDGFITGELFF; CDR3 DNA: TGTGCCAGCAGTTTCGACGGATTCATCACCGGGGAGCTGTTTTTT; J gene: TRBJ2-2; D gene: .; V gene: TRBV12-3/TRBV12-4; clone size: few
CDR3 protein: CASSPWGDPYNEQFF; CDR3 DNA: TGCGCCAGCAGCCCGTGGGGGGATCCCTACAATGAGCAGTTCTTC; J gene: TRBJ2-1; D gene: .; V gene: TRBV5-1; clone size: .
CDR3 protein: CASVAGPGETQYF; CDR3 DNA: TGTGCCAGCGTTGCGGGGCCCGGAGAGACCCAGTACTTC; J gene: TRBJ2-5; D gene: .; V gene: TRBV12-3/TRBV12-4; clone size: .
CDR3 protein: CSAQRRTSGYNEQFF; CDR3 DNA: TGCAGTGCGCAAAGAAGGACTAGCGGCTACAATGAGCAGTTCTTC; J gene: TRBJ2-1; D gene: TRBD2; V gene: TRBV20-1; clone size: few
CDR3 protein: CASSLGPRGTYNEQFF; CDR3 DNA: TGTGCCAGCAGCTTAGGACCCAGGGGCACCTACAATGAGCAGTTCTTC; J gene: TRBJ2-1; D gene: .; V gene: TRBV7-9; clone size: .
CDR3 protein: CASSPGGGHSYEQYF; CDR3 DNA: TGTGCCAGCAGTCCGGGCGGCGGCCACTCCTACGAGCAGTACTTC; J gene: TRBJ2-7; D gene: .; V gene: TRBV12-3/TRBV12-4; clone size: .
CDR3 protein: CASSFELHTQYF; CDR3 DNA: TGTGCCAGCAGCTTCGAACTTCATACGCAGTATTTT; J gene: TRBJ2-3; D gene: .; V gene: TRBV7-9; clone size: .
CDR3 protein: CASSRQGYQETQYF; CDR3 DNA: TGTGCCAGCAGCCGACAGGGATACCAAGAGACCCAGTACTTC; J gene: TRBJ2-5; D gene: TRBD1; V gene: TRBV3-1; clone size: .
CDR3 protein: CASSFTLGAEQYF; CDR3 DNA: TGTGCCAGCAGCTTCACACTCGGGGCCGAGCAGTACTTC; J gene: TRBJ2-7; D gene: .; V gene: TRBV7-9; clone size: .
CDR3 protein: CASRKSGGASENEQFF; CDR3 DNA: TGTGCCAGCAGAAAAAGCGGGGGGGCCTCAGAGAATGAGCAGTTCTTC; J gene: TRBJ2-1; D gene: TRBD2; V gene: TRBV7-2; clone size: few
CDR3 protein: CASSRSVEASRGYTF; CDR3 DNA: TGTGCCAGCAGTCGTTCCGTTGAGGCGTCTCGGGGCTACACCTTC; J gene: TRBJ1-2; D gene: .; V gene: TRBV12-3/TRBV12-4; clone size: many
CDR3 protein: CASSLGDYTYEQYF; CDR3 DNA: TGTGCCAGCAGTCTGGGGGACTACACCTACGAGCAGTACTTC; J gene: TRBJ2-7; D gene: TRBD2; V gene: TRBV6-1; clone size: .
CDR3 protein: CASSPGTPQETQYF; CDR3 DNA: TGCGCCAGCAGCCCGGGAACCCCCCAAGAGACCCAGTACTTC; J gene: TRBJ2-5; D gene: .; V gene: TRBV5-1; clone size: .
CDR3 protein: CASSPKGGTGAYEQYF; CDR3 DNA: TGTGCCAGCAGCCCTAAGGGCGGGACGGGGGCCTACGAGCAGTACTTC; J gene: TRBJ2-7; D gene: .; V gene: TRBV7-2; clone size: few
CDR3 protein: CSASPRGAYTYEQYF; CDR3 DNA: TGCAGTGCTAGTCCCCGGGGGGCCTATACCTACGAGCAGTACTTC; J gene: TRBJ2-7; D gene: .; V gene: TRBV20-1; clone size: many
CDR3 protein: CASSERGSSIGDTQYF; CDR3 DNA: TGCGCCAGCAGTGAGCGAGGGAGTAGTATCGGAGATACGCAGTATTTT; J gene: TRBJ2-3; D gene: .; V gene: TRBV10-1; clone size: .
CDR3 protein: CASSFSGTGPAEAFF; CDR3 DNA: TGTGCCAGCAGCTTTAGCGGGACAGGGCCCGCTGAAGCTTTCTTT; J gene: TRBJ1-1; D gene: TRBD1; V gene: TRBV7-3; clone size: few
CDR3 protein: CSARLLPSYEQYF; CDR3 DNA: TGCAGTGCTAGGTTGCTACCATCCTACGAGCAGTACTTC; J gene: TRBJ2-7; D gene: .; V gene: TRBV20-1; clone size: once
CDR3 protein: CASSLRDRGTGELFF; CDR3 DNA: TGTGCCAGCAGTCTCCGGGACAGGGGGACCGGGGAGCTGTTTTTT; J gene: TRBJ2-2; D gene: TRBD1; V gene: TRBV12-3/TRBV12-4; clone size: few
CDR3 protein: CASSVGAGGPSQNIQYF; CDR3 DNA: TGTGCCAGCAGCGTAGGGGCGGGGGGGCCCAGCCAAAACATTCAGTACTTC; J gene: TRBJ2-4; D gene: TRBD2; V gene: TRBV9; clone size: .
CDR3 protein: CASSLGLAGGPRGTDTQYF; CDR3 DNA: TGCGCCAGCAGCTTAGGATTAGCGGGAGGGCCTAGAGGCACAGATACGCAGTATTTT; J gene: TRBJ2-3; D gene: TRBD2; V gene: TRBV5-1; clone size: few
CDR3 protein: CASSLRDGYNEQFF; CDR3 DNA: TGTGCCAGCAGCTTAAGGGACGGGTACAATGAGCAGTTCTTC; J gene: TRBJ2-1; D gene: .; V gene: TRBV7-3; clone size: .
CDR3 protein: CSVVGVQETQYF; CDR3 DNA: TGCAGCGTTGTTGGGGTCCAAGAGACCCAGTACTTC; J gene: TRBJ2-5; D gene: .; V gene: TRBV29-1; clone size: many
CDR3 protein: CASGVEDYSTFDEQFF; CDR3 DNA: TGTGCTAGTGGTGTGGAGGACTACAGTACATTCGATGAGCAGTTCTTC; J gene: TRBJ2-1; D gene: .; V gene: TRBV12-5; clone size: .
CDR3 protein: CASSQNNNEQFF; CDR3 DNA: TGTGCCAGCAGCCAAAATAACAATGAGCAGTTCTTC; J gene: TRBJ2-1; D gene: .; V gene: TRBV3-1; clone size: .
CDR3 protein: CASSLAGGSFQETQYF; CDR3 DNA: TGCGCCAGCAGTCTAGCGGGGGGCTCCTTTCAAGAGACCCAGTACTTC; J gene: TRBJ2-5; D gene: TRBD2; V gene: TRBV5-1; clone size: many
CDR3 protein: CASSEGLAANNEQFF; CDR3 DNA: TGTGCCAGCAGCGAAGGCCTAGCGGCCAACAATGAGCAGTTCTTC; J gene: TRBJ2-1; D gene: TRBD2; V gene: TRBV3-1; clone size: few
CDR3 protein: CASSLNDGPKYF; CDR3 DNA: TGTGCCAGCAGCTTAAACGACGGCCCGAAGTACTTC; J gene: TRBJ2-7; D gene: .; V gene: TRBV7-9; clone size: few
CDR3 protein: CASSEGGSEQYF; CDR3 DNA: TGTGCCAGCAGTGAGGGCGGGAGCGAGCAGTACTTC; J gene: TRBJ2-7; D gene: TRBD2; V gene: TRBV12-3/TRBV12-4; clone size: .
CDR3 protein: CASSRGGPEKTQYF; CDR3 DNA: TGTGCCAGCAGTCGAGGGGGGCCCGAAAAGACCCAGTACTTC; J gene: TRBJ2-5; D gene: .; V gene: TRBV12-3/TRBV12-4; clone size: many
CDR3 protein: CASSVAGVGSPLHF; CDR3 DNA: TGTGCCAGCAGCGTAGCAGGGGTCGGTTCACCCCTCCACTTT; J gene: TRBJ1-6; D gene: .; V gene: TRBV9; clone size: few
CDR3 protein: CASSSQRGGEQYF; CDR3 DNA: TGTGCCAGCAGCTCCCAAAGGGGCGGCGAGCAGTACTTC; J gene: TRBJ2-7; D gene: .; V gene: TRBV7-9; clone size: .
CDR3 protein: CSASTRQSNQPQHF; CDR3 DNA: TGCAGTGCTTCAACCCGACAGTCCAATCAGCCCCAGCATTTT; J gene: TRBJ1-5; D gene: .; V gene: TRBV20-1; clone size: .
CDR3 protein: CASSKGQASYEQYF; CDR3 DNA: TGCGCCAGCAGCAAGGGACAGGCCTCCTACGAGCAGTACTTC; J gene: TRBJ2-7; D gene: TRBD1; V gene: TRBV5-1; clone size: .